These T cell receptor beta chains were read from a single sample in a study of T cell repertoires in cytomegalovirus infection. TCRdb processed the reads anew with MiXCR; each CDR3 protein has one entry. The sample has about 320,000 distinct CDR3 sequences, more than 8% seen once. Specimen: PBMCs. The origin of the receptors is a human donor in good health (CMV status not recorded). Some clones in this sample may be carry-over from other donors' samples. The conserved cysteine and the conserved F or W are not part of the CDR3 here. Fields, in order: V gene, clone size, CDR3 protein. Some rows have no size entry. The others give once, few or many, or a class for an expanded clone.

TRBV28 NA ASSSNRPAQY
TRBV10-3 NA AISVGTSGTDTQY
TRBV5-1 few ASSLGQTSSYNEQF
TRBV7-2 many ASSFLRGNTEAF
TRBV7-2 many ASSLSQAGRTDTQY
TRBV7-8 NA ASSGRTGRTEAF
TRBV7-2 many ASRTGLNTEAF
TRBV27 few ASSWGVGGEQY
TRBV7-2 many ASSLALGPLTSGSGREQY
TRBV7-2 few ASSPPLSSGNTIY
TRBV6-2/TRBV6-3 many ASSYSLEYNEQF
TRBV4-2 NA ASRPTGVDQPQH
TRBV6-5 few ASSRLKAGNTEAF
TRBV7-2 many ASSLWSGNTIY
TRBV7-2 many ASSLKVNTEAF
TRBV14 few ASSQAGLITLNEQF
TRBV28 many ASSWGGSTDTQY
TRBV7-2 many ASSSNRGSYEQY
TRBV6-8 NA ASSYRTRVKEKLF
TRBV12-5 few ASGLLRTGIDGNTIY
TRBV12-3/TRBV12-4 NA AGDDEAPGSPLH
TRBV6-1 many ASSPLNPGLAVYNEQF
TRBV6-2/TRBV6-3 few ASRRSSGGYGEAF
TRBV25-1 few ASRGKGETGELF
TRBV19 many ASSVRDRRDGYT
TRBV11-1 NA ASSPPRRSTTEAF
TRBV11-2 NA ASSLARTTDTQY
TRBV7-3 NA ASSLNPAGADGYT
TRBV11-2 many ASSPLLYNEQF
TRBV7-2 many ASSLLMRGTGELF
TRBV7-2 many ASSSLAGTASTDTQY
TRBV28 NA ASSPGHNTEAF
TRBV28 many ASSPLMGSYEQY
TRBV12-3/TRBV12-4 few ASSLTGQGTEAF
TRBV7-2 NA ASSLQGLNTEAY
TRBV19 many ATSPGPSGVYGYT
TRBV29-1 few SVEDSPGGGRNTIY
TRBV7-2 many ASSLIAGSSLQQY
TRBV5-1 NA ASSLVMALNTGELF
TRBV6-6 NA ASRLTDKNTEAF
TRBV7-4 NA ASSLEQRNQPQH
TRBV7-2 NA ASSALEGSGELF
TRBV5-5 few ASSRGLSNEKLF
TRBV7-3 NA ASRGNGADTQY
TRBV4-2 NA ASSQDSGEKLF
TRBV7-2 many ASSFVGRGDETQY
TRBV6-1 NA ASSPQGVRSNTEAF
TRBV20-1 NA SAGQADTQY